These 3 T cell receptor beta chains were all obtained from the same sample, sequenced in a study of blood T cell repertoires in COVID-19. Clones were read by immunoSEQ multiplex PCR, and TCRdb kept only the in-frame ones, dropping some. The data hold about 80,000 clones, with over 70% observed a single time. The sample taken for sequencing was peripheral blood. The receptors derive from a human donor in a cohort sampled during active COVID-19.

The rearrangement links TRBV19 to TRBJ1-1, with D perhaps matching TRBD1 (5 bases). The CDR3 contains 14 residues. V lost 4 bases and J lost 1, with 10 bases in between. CDR1 is LNHDA, CDR2 SQIVND, per germline (reference sequence). In DNA, the CDR3 is TGTGCCAGTAGTAAGAGGAGGGGGAACACTGAAGCTTTCTTT. This gives the protein CASSKRRGNTEAFF.

This chain links TRBV19 with TRBJ2-7; TRBD2 matches at 13 bases. The trim removed 5 bases at V and 3 bases at J, leaving 4 bases unmatched. The CDR3 runs to 15 residues. CDR1 and CDR2 (germline): LNHDA, SQIVND (reference sequence). DNA of the CDR3: TGTGCCAGTAGTCCCTGGACTAGCGGGGGCTACGAGCAGTACTTC. Translated, it gives CASSPWTSGGYEQYF.

This sequence joins TRBV21-1 and TRBJ2-1; the D call TRBD2 from the table was never checked on the DNA. TRBV21-1 corresponds to a pseudogene. This CDR3 region has 13 residues. CDR3 loop: CASRGLAGVSGFF. CDR3 DNA sequence: TGTGCCAGCAGAGGACTAGCGGGAGTAAGTGGGTTCTTC.